This entry concerns a single T cell receptor (beta chain). Its antigen is currently unknown. This sample was included in a study of shared clonotypes between healthy human individuals. The overall study: There were three CD4 naive, three CD4 memory, two CD8 naive and one CD8 memory plates per donor. Overall study findings and caveats: Clonotypes not shared had lower generation probabilities than those common to all four donors.

Sequencing used immunoSEQ multiplex PCR; TCRdb keeps in-frame clones, though not all of them. The sample gives roughly 2.5 million clones, 90% to 95% of which show up once; over 0.12% is in the top ten. Germline lookup yields CDR1 SGHAT and CDR2 FQNNGV. The germline V and J ends were trimmed by 5 bases and 5 bases, with 16 bases remaining between them. This CDR3 region has 15 residues. This chain joins TRBV11-2 and TRBJ2-1; D unresolved. This TCR was sampled from a man aged 18-30 years in good health. The sequencing input was naive CD4+ T cells sorted from blood. Subset denoted: CD45RA+ positively selected. Here the CDR3 DNA reads TGTGCCAGCAGCCAGATTCTTAGCCACAACAATGAGCAGTTCTTC. Its translation: CASSQILSHNNEQFF.